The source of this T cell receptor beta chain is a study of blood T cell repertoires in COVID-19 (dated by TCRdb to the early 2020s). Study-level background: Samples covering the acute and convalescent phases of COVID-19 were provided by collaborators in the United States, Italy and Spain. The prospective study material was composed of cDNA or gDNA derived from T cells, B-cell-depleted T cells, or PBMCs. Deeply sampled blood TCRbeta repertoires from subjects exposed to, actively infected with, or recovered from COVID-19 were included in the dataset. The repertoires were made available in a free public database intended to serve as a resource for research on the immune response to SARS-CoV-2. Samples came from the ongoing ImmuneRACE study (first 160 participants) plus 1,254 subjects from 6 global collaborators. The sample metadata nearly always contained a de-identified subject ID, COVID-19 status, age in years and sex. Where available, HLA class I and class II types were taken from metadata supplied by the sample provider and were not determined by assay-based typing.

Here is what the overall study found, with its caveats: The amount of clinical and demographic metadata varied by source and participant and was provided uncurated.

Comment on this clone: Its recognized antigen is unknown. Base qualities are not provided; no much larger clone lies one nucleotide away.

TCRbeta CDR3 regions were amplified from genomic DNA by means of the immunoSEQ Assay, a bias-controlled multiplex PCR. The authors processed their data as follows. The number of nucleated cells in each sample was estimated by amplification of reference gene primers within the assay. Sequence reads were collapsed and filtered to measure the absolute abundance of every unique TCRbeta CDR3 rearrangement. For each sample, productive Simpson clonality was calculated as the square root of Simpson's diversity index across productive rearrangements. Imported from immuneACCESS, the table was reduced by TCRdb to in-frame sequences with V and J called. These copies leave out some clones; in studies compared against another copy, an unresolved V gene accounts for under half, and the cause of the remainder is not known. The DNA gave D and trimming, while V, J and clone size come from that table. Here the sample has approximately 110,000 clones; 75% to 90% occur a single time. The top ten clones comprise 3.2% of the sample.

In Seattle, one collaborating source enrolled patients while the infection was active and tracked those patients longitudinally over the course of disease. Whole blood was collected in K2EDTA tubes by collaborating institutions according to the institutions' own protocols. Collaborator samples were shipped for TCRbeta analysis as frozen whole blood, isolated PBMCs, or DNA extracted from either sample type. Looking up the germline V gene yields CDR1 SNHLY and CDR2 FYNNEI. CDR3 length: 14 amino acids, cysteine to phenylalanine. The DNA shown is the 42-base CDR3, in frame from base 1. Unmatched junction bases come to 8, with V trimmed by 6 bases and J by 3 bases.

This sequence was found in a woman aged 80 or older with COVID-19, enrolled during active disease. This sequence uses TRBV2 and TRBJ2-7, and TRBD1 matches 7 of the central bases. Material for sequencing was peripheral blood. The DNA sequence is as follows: TGTGCCAGCAGGTCGTCCGGGACAGACTACGAGCAGTACTTC. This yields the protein CASRSSGTDYEQYF.